This T cell receptor (beta chain) was identified in a study of post-analysis software for immune sequencing data (dated by TCRdb to 2015 to 2017). For context, the study as a whole: Recorded disease courses included relapsing-remitting, secondary progressive and progressive-relapsing multiple sclerosis, with some patients lacking subtype annotation. The patient repertoires were compared against around 11 previously published healthy control repertoires obtained from donors aged roughly 6 to 25 years. A subset of samples was prepared in parallel using single-end sample barcoding, then pooled and co-amplified after Illumina adapter ligation. What the work shows at the level of the full study, not this receptor alone: Normalized Chao1 diversity was significantly lower in multiple sclerosis patients than controls, suggesting substantial peripheral T-cell clonal expansion. The control group was slightly older than the multiple sclerosis patient group. Direct clustering with F measure showed strong co-clustering of samples prepared in the same batch, prompting a batch-effect correction. Several TRBV segments, including TRBV5-6, TRBV5-1 and TRBV20-1, were significantly more frequent in patients than controls.

Concerning this clonotype: Its antigen is currently not known. Per-nucleotide qualities are absent, and no much larger clonotype sits a single base away.

The library was made by PCR. The sample was run on an Illumina HiSeq 2500. To reduce PCR and sequencing biases, unique molecular identifiers were incorporated into the TCR beta cDNA libraries. Roughly 500,000 cDNA molecules were obtained for every 1 to 10 million input T cells, so each molecule roughly corresponded to one T cell. The same protocol used for the earlier healthy control dataset was applied to prepare and sequence the patient libraries. Samples belonging to the same batch were prepared together, multiplexed and sequenced on a shared HiSeq lane. In the original analysis: MIGEC handled the raw barcoded reads, throwing out single-read molecular identifier groups before consensus assembly and CDR3 extraction. Clonotype tables were post-analysed with VDJtools, normalizing diversity by down-sampling all datasets to the smallest sample size. In repertoire overlap clustering, CDR3 amino acid sequences, but not nucleotide sequences, were matched to correct batch-related cross-sample contamination. The public reads were run again by TCRdb, first through fastp at Q25 and then through MiXCR, and only productive beta chains were kept. Every entry covers one CDR3 protein and lists the most common genes and DNA from its rows. The V and J calls come from TCRdb's annotation, not from the publication. Present in this sample are about 820,000 distinct CDR3 sequences, approximately 53% of which were seen just once. Together, the top ten hold approximately 4.3% of the sample.

TCR beta repertoires were profiled from peripheral blood of approximately 13 young patients with multiple sclerosis to demonstrate the VDJtools post-analysis software. Multiple sclerosis patients were children and adolescents aged roughly 6 to 17 years. From the cysteine through the phenylalanine, the CDR3 covers 13 amino acids. Of all the DNA, just the CDR3 is kept, 39 bases in frame from base 1. V is cut by 5 bases and J by 2 bases, and the space between the germline ends is 10 bases. The sequencing input was blood. The chain uses TRBV12-3 or TRBV12-4 and TRBJ2-7; the D gene lacks a confident call. The clonotype comes from a girl between 10 and 17 years old with multiple sclerosis. CDR3 region: CASSPSTTYEQYF. The nucleotides read TGTGCCAGCAGTCCCAGTACCACCTACGAGCAGTACTTC.